A selection of T cell receptor beta chains follows, all from one sample in a study of blood T cell repertoires in COVID-19. The repertoire was sequenced with immunoSEQ multiplex PCR; TCRdb's copy has only in-frame clones and lacks some. Of more than 95,000 clones listed, around 76% are singletons. Sequencing used peripheral blood. The source is a woman in her 70s with acute or convalescent COVID-19. Each CDR3 is given with its conserved first and last residue. Each record gives: D gene, clone size, J gene, V gene, CDR3 protein, CDR3 DNA. A D gene is named only where the DNA matches it firmly. Clone sizes are given selectively: once, few, many, or a class where the clone is expanded.

D: -
size: -
J: TRBJ1-2
V: TRBV5-1
CDR3: CASSLEFPGGYTF
DNA: TGCGCCAGCAGCTTGGAGTTCCCGGGTGGCTACACCTTC

D: TRBD2
size: -
J: TRBJ2-1
V: TRBV27
CDR3: CASSKGLAGGPGEQFF
DNA: TGTGCCAGCAGTAAGGGACTAGCGGGGGGGCCGGGTGAGCAGTTCTTC

D: TRBD1
size: few
J: TRBJ2-4
V: TRBV3-1/TRBV3-2
CDR3: CASSQEAGTGLNIQYF
DNA: TGTGCCAGCAGCCAAGAAGCCGGGACAGGGCTGAACATTCAGTACTTC

D: TRBD1
size: -
J: TRBJ2-1
V: TRBV5-5
CDR3: CASSFADRGFEQFF
DNA: TGTGCCAGCAGCTTCGCCGACAGGGGGTTCGAGCAGTTCTTC

D: TRBD2
size: -
J: TRBJ2-1
V: TRBV5-1
CDR3: CASSLALAGGPNEQFF
DNA: TGCGCCAGCAGCTTGGCCTTAGCGGGGGGGCCAAATGAGCAGTTCTTC

D: -
size: -
J: TRBJ2-1
V: TRBV7-2
CDR3: CASGLQPYNEQFF
DNA: TGTGCCAGCGGGCTGCAACCCTACAATGAGCAGTTCTTC

D: TRBD1
size: -
J: TRBJ1-3
V: TRBV4-2
CDR3: CASSPGRGLYSGNTIYF
DNA: TGTGCCAGCAGCCCCGGCAGGGGGCTCTACTCTGGAAACACCATATATTTT

D: TRBD1
size: -
J: TRBJ1-2
V: TRBV5-1
CDR3: CASSSGDRAIIYGYTF
DNA: TGCGCCAGCAGCTCGGGGGACAGGGCAATTATTTATGGCTACACCTTC

D: -
size: -
J: TRBJ1-6
V: TRBV3-1/TRBV3-2
CDR3: CASSPRDTYNSPLHF
DNA: TGTGCCAGCAGCCCAAGGGACACCTATAATTCACCCCTCCACTTT

D: -
size: -
J: TRBJ1-6
V: TRBV5-4
CDR3: CASSLDRYSVSPLHF
DNA: TGTGCCAGCAGCTTGGACCGTTATAGCGTTTCACCCCTCCACTTT

D: TRBD1
size: few
J: TRBJ1-1
V: TRBV6-5
CDR3: CASRAQGALTEAFF
DNA: TGTGCCAGCAGAGCACAGGGGGCGTTGACTGAAGCTTTCTTT

D: -
size: -
J: TRBJ1-2
V: TRBV6-5
CDR3: CASTETRQLYGYTF
DNA: TGTGCCAGCACAGAAACCCGACAGCTCTATGGCTACACCTTC

D: TRBD2
size: -
J: TRBJ2-1
V: TRBV4-2
CDR3: CASSYSGATSSYNEQFF
DNA: TGTGCCAGCAGCTATAGCGGGGCGACGAGCTCCTACAATGAGCAGTTCTTC

D: TRBD2
size: -
J: TRBJ2-7
V: TRBV19
CDR3: CASSRLAGPIYEQYF
DNA: TGTGCCAGTAGCAGACTAGCGGGGCCCATCTACGAGCAGTACTTC

D: TRBD2
size: -
J: TRBJ2-3
V: TRBV7-8
CDR3: CASSFFGLAGGTSDTQYF
DNA: TGTGCCAGCAGCTTCTTTGGACTAGCGGGGGGGACATCCGATACGCAGTATTTT

D: TRBD2
size: -
J: TRBJ2-5
V: TRBV9
CDR3: CASSVAGGEETQYF
DNA: TGTGCCAGCAGCGTAGCGGGGGGGGAAGAGACCCAGTACTTC

D: TRBD1
size: once
J: TRBJ1-6
V: TRBV7-2
CDR3: CASSLTGGAYNSPLHF
DNA: TGTGCCAGCAGTCTTACAGGGGGCGCCTATAATTCACCCCTCCACTTT

D: TRBD2
size: once
J: TRBJ2-2
V: TRBV15
CDR3: CATTGTRTSGVGGELFF
DNA: TGTGCCACCACTGGAACCCGGACTAGCGGGGTTGGCGGGGAGCTGTTTTTT

D: -
size: -
J: TRBJ2-3
V: TRBV29-1
CDR3: CSVDPQGTVMDTQYF
DNA: TGCAGCGTTGATCCACAGGGAACAGTCATGGATACGCAGTATTTT

D: -
size: -
J: TRBJ1-5
V: TRBV2
CDR3: CASSGQAGGNQPQHF
DNA: TGTGCCAGCAGTGGACAAGCGGGGGGCAATCAGCCCCAGCATTTT

D: -
size: -
J: TRBJ1-5
V: TRBV2
CDR3: CASSLGGSNQPQHF
DNA: TGTGCCAGCAGTCTCGGGGGTAGCAATCAGCCCCAGCATTTT

D: TRBD1
size: -
J: TRBJ1-1
V: TRBV18
CDR3: CASSPQGAAEAFF
DNA: TGTGCCAGCTCACCACAGGGGGCGGCTGAAGCTTTCTTT

D: TRBD1
size: -
J: TRBJ2-7
V: TRBV18
CDR3: CASSPTGTGGTYEQYF
DNA: TGTGCCAGCTCACCAACCGGGACAGGGGGGACCTACGAGCAGTACTTC

D: TRBD1
size: few
J: TRBJ1-2
V: TRBV6-1
CDR3: CASSEARGNYGYTF
DNA: TGTGCCAGCAGTGAAGCCAGGGGGAACTATGGCTACACCTTC

D: -
size: once
J: TRBJ1-5
V: TRBV5-1
CDR3: CASSLGQYQPQHF
DNA: TGCGCCAGCAGCTTGGGACAGTATCAGCCCCAGCATTTT

D: -
size: -
J: TRBJ2-5
V: TRBV5-1
CDR3: CASNSGTEETQYF
DNA: TGCGCCAGCAACTCCGGGACTGAAGAGACCCAGTACTTC

D: TRBD1
size: -
J: TRBJ1-2
V: TRBV5-1
CDR3: CASSPGGTGNTVYGYTF
DNA: TGCGCCAGCAGCCCAGGAGGGACAGGGAATACCGTCTATGGCTACACCTTC

D: TRBD1
size: -
J: TRBJ1-4
V: TRBV6-5
CDR3: CAVPGTGATNEKLFF
DNA: TGTGCCGTCCCCGGGACAGGGGCGACTAATGAAAAACTGTTTTTT

D: -
size: few
J: TRBJ2-6
V: TRBV19
CDR3: CASSIAGTGANVLTF
DNA: TGTGCCAGTAGTATAGCGGGGACTGGGGCCAACGTCCTGACTTTC